Sequencing of this T cell receptor beta chain was carried out in a study of cytomegalovirus exposure and HLA in healthy donors. CDR3 size: 15 residues. From germline, CDR1 is PRHDT and CDR2 FYEKMQ (reference sequence). Trimming at V came to 0 bases and at J to 4 bases, leaving 3 bases not matched to a gene. The repertoire was sequenced with immunoSEQ multiplex PCR; TCRdb's copy has only in-frame clones and lacks some. The sample carries approximately 220,000 clones, 85% to 95% recorded once. There are a few counts of this clone. As yet, its antigen is unknown. The study, taken as a whole, reports: In vitro confirmation showed a few CMV-associated chains to be CMV antigen specific. Altogether, 150 to 200 TCR beta chains were recorded as cytomegalovirus-associated. Reports credit the classifier with highly specific, highly sensitive diagnosis of cytomegalovirus status. Rarity held for most TCR sequences, but there were some public TCRs that occurred in many donors.

This rearrangement joins TRBV13 to TRBJ2-7, with 10 nucleotides matching TRBD1. Sequencing was done on a sample of PBMCs. The origin of this receptor is a woman younger than 30 in good health and CMV-seronegative. As DNA, the CDR3 is TGTGCCAGCAGCTTAGGTAGACAGGGGGCTTACGAGCAGTACTTC. Encoded protein: CASSLGRQGAYEQYF.